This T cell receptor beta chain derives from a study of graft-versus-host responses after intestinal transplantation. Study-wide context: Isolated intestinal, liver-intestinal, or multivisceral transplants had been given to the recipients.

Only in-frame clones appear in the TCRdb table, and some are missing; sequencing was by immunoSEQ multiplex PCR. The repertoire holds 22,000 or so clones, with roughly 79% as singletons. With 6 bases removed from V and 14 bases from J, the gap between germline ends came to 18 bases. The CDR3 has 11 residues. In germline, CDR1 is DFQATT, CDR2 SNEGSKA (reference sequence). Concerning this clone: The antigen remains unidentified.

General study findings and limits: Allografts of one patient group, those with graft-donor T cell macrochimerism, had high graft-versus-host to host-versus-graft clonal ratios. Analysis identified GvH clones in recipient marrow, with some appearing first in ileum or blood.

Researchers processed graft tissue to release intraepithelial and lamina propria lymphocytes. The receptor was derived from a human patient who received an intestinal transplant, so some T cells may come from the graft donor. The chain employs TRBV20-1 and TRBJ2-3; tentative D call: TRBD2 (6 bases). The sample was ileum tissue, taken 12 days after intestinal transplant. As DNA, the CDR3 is TGCAGTGCCAGCCCCGGGACTCTGACGTATTTT. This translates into CSASPGTLTYF.